This is a list of T cell receptor beta chains from one sample in a study of cytomegalovirus exposure and HLA in healthy donors. Clones were read by immunoSEQ multiplex PCR, and TCRdb kept only the in-frame ones, dropping some. The sample includes hundreds of thousands of clones, roughly four fifths of them seen just once. Source material: PBMCs. The receptor set was obtained from a girl aged 10 to 17 in good health and CMV-seronegative. Each CDR3 is given with its conserved first and last residue. Each record gives: J gene, D gene, V gene, clone size, CDR3 DNA, CDR3 protein. The D gene is left open where the match is weak. Clone size is given for some rows only: seen once, a few or many times, or a class if the clone is expanded.

j_gene: TRBJ2-7
d_gene: TRBD2
v_gene: TRBV7-2
abundance: -
CDR3nt: TGTGCCAGCAGCTTAAGGTCGGGGGGTTCCTCCTACGAGCAGTACTTC
CDR3aa: CASSLRSGGSSYEQYF

j_gene: TRBJ1-4
d_gene: -
v_gene: TRBV7-2
abundance: -
CDR3nt: TGTGCCAGCAGCTTTCCCGGGGGGCGGACTAATGAAAAACTGTTTTTT
CDR3aa: CASSFPGGRTNEKLFF

j_gene: TRBJ1-6
d_gene: -
v_gene: TRBV28
abundance: -
CDR3nt: TGTGCCAGCAGTTTAGCAGGGGCCGGTTCACCCCTCCACTTT
CDR3aa: CASSLAGAGSPLHF

j_gene: TRBJ2-5
d_gene: -
v_gene: TRBV15
abundance: -
CDR3nt: TGTGCCACCAGGGGCGTCAAGAGGACCCAGTACTTC
CDR3aa: CATRGVKRTQYF

j_gene: TRBJ2-2
d_gene: -
v_gene: TRBV9
abundance: -
CDR3nt: TGTGCCAGCAGCCCAGAATCCGGGGAGCTGTTTTTT
CDR3aa: CASSPESGELFF

j_gene: TRBJ2-5
d_gene: -
v_gene: TRBV28
abundance: -
CDR3nt: TGTGCCAGCAGTCCCCCGACTCGCAGTCAAGAGACCCAGTACTTC
CDR3aa: CASSPPTRSQETQYF

j_gene: TRBJ1-3
d_gene: -
v_gene: TRBV9
abundance: -
CDR3nt: TGTGCCAGCAGCGTAGTCCCCTCAGGGCTCGACTCTGGAAACACCATATATTTT
CDR3aa: CASSVVPSGLDSGNTIYF

j_gene: TRBJ1-1
d_gene: -
v_gene: TRBV28
abundance: -
CDR3nt: TGTGCCAGCAGTTTAGGCGGAGGGGGGGGGCAGAGCACTGAAGCTTTCTTT
CDR3aa: CASSLGGGGGQSTEAFF

j_gene: TRBJ1-5
d_gene: TRBD1
v_gene: TRBV19
abundance: -
CDR3nt: TGTGCCAGTAGTATGGGACAGGGTTACCAGCCCCAGCATTTT
CDR3aa: CASSMGQGYQPQHF

j_gene: TRBJ1-2
d_gene: -
v_gene: TRBV30
abundance: -
CDR3nt: TGTGCCTGGAGGTTACAGGGTCTCGGTGGCTACACCTTC
CDR3aa: CAWRLQGLGGYTF

j_gene: TRBJ1-4
d_gene: -
v_gene: TRBV6-5
abundance: -
CDR3nt: TGTGCCAGCAGTCGAGATGACAGTAATGAAAAACTGTTTTTT
CDR3aa: CASSRDDSNEKLFF

j_gene: TRBJ1-6
d_gene: -
v_gene: TRBV5-6
abundance: -
CDR3nt: TGTGCCAGCACCTTTATGGGGGGGGCAAGATGGAATTCACCCCTCCACTTT
CDR3aa: CASTFMGGARWNSPLHF

j_gene: TRBJ2-3
d_gene: TRBD1
v_gene: TRBV12-5
abundance: -
CDR3nt: TGTGCTAGTGGTTCCCCATCCGGGACAGGGATCACAGATACGCAGTATTTT
CDR3aa: CASGSPSGTGITDTQYF

j_gene: TRBJ2-1
d_gene: -
v_gene: TRBV30
abundance: -
CDR3nt: TGTGCCTGGAGTGTAGGGAGCAGGAGCGGCGGTGAGCAGTTCTTC
CDR3aa: CAWSVGSRSGGEQFF

j_gene: TRBJ2-2
d_gene: -
v_gene: TRBV10-1
abundance: -
CDR3nt: TGCGCCAGCAGTGAGTCCACCTACGCGAACACCGGGGAGCTGTTTTTT
CDR3aa: CASSESTYANTGELFF

j_gene: TRBJ2-7
d_gene: -
v_gene: TRBV10-3
abundance: -
CDR3nt: TGTGCCATCAGTATGGAGGTCTTCTACGAGCAGTACTTC
CDR3aa: CAISMEVFYEQYF

j_gene: TRBJ1-5
d_gene: -
v_gene: TRBV28
abundance: -
CDR3nt: TGTGCCAGTCCCCCAACAGGGATAGGTCCGACCTTCAATCAGCCCCAGCATTTT
CDR3aa: CASPPTGIGPTFNQPQHF

j_gene: TRBJ1-1
d_gene: -
v_gene: TRBV19
abundance: -
CDR3nt: TGTGCCAGTAGTTACAGGGAAAGTCCGAACACTGAAGCTTTCTTT
CDR3aa: CASSYRESPNTEAFF

j_gene: TRBJ2-1
d_gene: -
v_gene: TRBV5-4
abundance: -
CDR3nt: TGTGCCAGCAGCCCCCGGGGGTGGCTGGGTGATGAGCAGTTCTTC
CDR3aa: CASSPRGWLGDEQFF

j_gene: TRBJ2-5
d_gene: -
v_gene: TRBV28
abundance: -
CDR3nt: TGTGCCAGCATCGGGATTAGTTCCCCCCAAGAGACCCAGTACTTC
CDR3aa: CASIGISSPQETQYF

j_gene: TRBJ2-1
d_gene: TRBD1
v_gene: TRBV18
abundance: -
CDR3nt: TGTGCCAGCTCACCACCCGGGACAGGGAACAATGAGCAGTTCTTC
CDR3aa: CASSPPGTGNNEQFF

j_gene: TRBJ2-7
d_gene: TRBD2
v_gene: TRBV5-6
abundance: -
CDR3nt: TGTGCCAGCAGCTTGGCCGGGGAGGGGTTTTACGAGCAGTACTTC
CDR3aa: CASSLAGEGFYEQYF

j_gene: TRBJ1-1
d_gene: -
v_gene: TRBV28
abundance: once
CDR3nt: TGTGCCAGCAGTTTACGGTCAAACACTGAAGCTTTCTTT
CDR3aa: CASSLRSNTEAFF

j_gene: TRBJ2-1
d_gene: -
v_gene: TRBV9
abundance: -
CDR3nt: TGTGCCAGCACCGGGGTTCCGGGAAGCTCCTACAATGAGCAGTTCTTC
CDR3aa: CASTGVPGSSYNEQFF

j_gene: TRBJ2-2
d_gene: -
v_gene: TRBV27
abundance: -
CDR3nt: TGTGCCAGCGACGAGGGTTCGAACACCGGGGAGCTGTTTTTT
CDR3aa: CASDEGSNTGELFF

j_gene: TRBJ1-2
d_gene: -
v_gene: TRBV7-9
abundance: -
CDR3nt: TGTGCCAGCAGCTTAATGATTCGGGGCTACACCTTC
CDR3aa: CASSLMIRGYTF

j_gene: TRBJ2-6
d_gene: TRBD2
v_gene: TRBV7-2
abundance: -
CDR3nt: TGTGCCAGCAGCTTATTCCGGGGGGGCGCTTCTGGGGCCAACGTCCTGACTTTC
CDR3aa: CASSLFRGGASGANVLTF

j_gene: TRBJ1-1
d_gene: -
v_gene: TRBV7-9
abundance: -
CDR3nt: TGTTCCAGCAGCCCTGAGGGTAAAAAAGCTTTCTTT
CDR3aa: CSSSPEGKKAFF

j_gene: TRBJ2-7
d_gene: -
v_gene: TRBV30
abundance: -
CDR3nt: TGTGCCTGGAGTGACGAATCTACAGGGAGATACGAGCAGTACTTC
CDR3aa: CAWSDESTGRYEQYF